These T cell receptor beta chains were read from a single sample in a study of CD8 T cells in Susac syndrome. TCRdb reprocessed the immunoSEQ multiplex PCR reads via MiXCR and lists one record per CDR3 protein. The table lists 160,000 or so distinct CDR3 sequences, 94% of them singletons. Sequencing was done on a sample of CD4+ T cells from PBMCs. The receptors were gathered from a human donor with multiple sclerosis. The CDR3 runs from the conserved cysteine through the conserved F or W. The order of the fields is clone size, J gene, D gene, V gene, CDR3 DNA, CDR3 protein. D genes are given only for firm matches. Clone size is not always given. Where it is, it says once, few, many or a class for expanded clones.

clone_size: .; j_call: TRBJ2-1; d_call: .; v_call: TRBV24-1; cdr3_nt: TGTGCCACCAGTGACCCTAGCTCCTACAATGAGCAGTTCTTC; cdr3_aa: CATSDPSSYNEQFF
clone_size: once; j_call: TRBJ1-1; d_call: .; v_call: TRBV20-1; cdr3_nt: TGCAGTGCTAGTGGTGGTAACGCGGACACTGAAGCTTTCTTT; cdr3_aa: CSASGGNADTEAFF
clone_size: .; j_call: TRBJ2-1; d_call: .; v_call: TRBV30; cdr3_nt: TGTGCCTGGAGTCGAGGAGGGGTAAATGAGCAGTTCTTC; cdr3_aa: CAWSRGGVNEQFF
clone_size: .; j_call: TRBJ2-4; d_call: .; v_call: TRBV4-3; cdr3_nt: TGCGCCAGCAGCCAAGATCCCCCCCAGGGAAACATTCAGTACTTC; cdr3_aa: CASSQDPPQGNIQYF
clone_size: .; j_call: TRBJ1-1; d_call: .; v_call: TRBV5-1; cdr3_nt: TGCGCCAGCAGCTCGACGCGATTGGGAGTGAACACTGAAGCTTTCTTT; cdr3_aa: CASSSTRLGVNTEAFF
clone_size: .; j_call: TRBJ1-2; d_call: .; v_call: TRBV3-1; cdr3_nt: TGTGCCAGCAGCCAAGCGACCGCTTCCTTCTATGGCTACACCTTC; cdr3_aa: CASSQATASFYGYTF
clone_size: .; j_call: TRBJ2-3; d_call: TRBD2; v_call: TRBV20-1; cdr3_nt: TGCAGTGCCCCGACTAGCGGGAAGGGCACAGATACGCAGTATTTT; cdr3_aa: CSAPTSGKGTDTQYF
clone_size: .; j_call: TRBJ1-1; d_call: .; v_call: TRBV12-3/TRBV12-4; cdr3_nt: TGTGCCAGCAGTACCGACATATTGAACACTGAAGCTTTCTTT; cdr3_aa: CASSTDILNTEAFF
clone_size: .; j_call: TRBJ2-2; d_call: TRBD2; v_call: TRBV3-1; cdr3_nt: TGTGCCAGCAGCCCCGGCGGGGGGCTAATCGCCGGGGAGCTGTTTTTT; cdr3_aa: CASSPGGGLIAGELFF
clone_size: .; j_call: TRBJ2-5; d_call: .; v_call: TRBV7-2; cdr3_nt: TGTGCCAGCAGCTTAGTTCAAGGAGAGACCCAGTACTTC; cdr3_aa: CASSLVQGETQYF
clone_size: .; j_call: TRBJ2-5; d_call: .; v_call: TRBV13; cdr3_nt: TGTGCCAGCAGCTCCTATCCCGGGATCCTAAGGGAGACCCAGTACTTC; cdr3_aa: CASSSYPGILRETQYF
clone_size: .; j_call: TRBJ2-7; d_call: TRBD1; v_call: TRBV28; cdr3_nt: TGTGCCAGCAGTCCTACCCAGACCGGGACAGTACATTTC; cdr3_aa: CASSPTQTGTVHF